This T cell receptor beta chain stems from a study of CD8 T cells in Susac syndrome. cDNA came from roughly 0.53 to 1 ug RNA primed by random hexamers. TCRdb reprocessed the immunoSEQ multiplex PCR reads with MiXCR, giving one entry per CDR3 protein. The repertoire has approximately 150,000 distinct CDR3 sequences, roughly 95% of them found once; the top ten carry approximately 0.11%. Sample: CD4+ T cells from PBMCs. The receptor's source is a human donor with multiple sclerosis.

CDR3 DNA sequence: TGTGCCAGCAGCTTGGCCGATAGGCAAGAGACCCAGTACTTC. Translation gives CASSLADRQETQYF. V is TRBV5-4 and J is TRBJ2-5, with no clear D. The germline V and J ends were trimmed by 0 bases and 2 bases, with 8 bases remaining between them. The CDR3 is made up of 14 amino acids. Germline V gene data show CDR1 as SGHNT and CDR2 as YYREEE (reference sequence).